The 25 T cell receptor beta chains below come from one sample, sequenced in a study of tumor and adjacent non-tumor tissue in lung cancer. Three rounds of nested PCR, following a modified ARM-PCR protocol, produced the TCRbeta library. One entry per CDR3 protein results from TCRdb running MiXCR on the multiplex PCR reads. The sample has approximately 120,000 distinct CDR3 sequences, 62% seen once. No cell sorting was done before RNA was extracted from the tissue. Distant lung tissue was collected more than 3 cm away from the tumor edge. The sample was distant non-tumor lung tissue. These receptors all come from a man aged 55-75 years with non-small cell lung cancer.

In this sample, this clonotype turned up once. Relative to the germline gene, one junction end is altered; a read error may explain this. The chain links TRBV12-3 or TRBV12-4 to TRBJ1-2; D ambiguous. The CDR3 length is 14 residues. The CDR3: CASSLVLTAYGYTF. CDR3 in DNA: TGTGCCAGTAGTTTAGTGCTAACAGCTTATGGCTACACCTTC.

This clonotype is medium-sized by share. This chain joins TRBV11-3 and TRBJ2-7; the match to TRBD1 covers 9 bases. Germline CDR1 reads SGHNT; CDR2 reads YENEEA. The CDR3 has 14 residues. V gave up 6 bases and J gave up 6 bases; unmatched junction bases: 9. CDR3 coding DNA: TGTGCCAGCAGTGGGGTAACAGGGGGCAGCGAGCAGTACTTC. Protein sequence: CASSGVTGGSEQYF.

The table lists this clonotype with many counts. The chain joins TRBV6-2 or TRBV6-3 to TRBJ1-5, with 7 bases matching TRBD1. J lost 0 bases, V lost 8 bases, and 13 bases had no gene match. CDR1 MNHEY and CDR2 SVGEGT come from the germline V gene. The CDR3 runs 17 residues. The CDR3 loop is CASLRARDRYSNQPQHF. The CDR3 DNA reads TGTGCCAGCCTCCGGGCCCGGGACAGATATAGCAATCAGCCCCAGCATTTT.

This clonotype was counted ten times or more. The V and J genes are TRBV6-2 or TRBV6-3 and TRBJ1-1, with 12 bases lining up with TRBD1. The CDR3 loop spans 18 amino acids. The J segment lost 3 bases and the V segment lost 4 bases, leaving 12 bases of the junction unmatched. Per the germline V gene, CDR1 is MNHEY and CDR2 is SVGEGT. The CDR3 coding sequence is TGTGCCAGCAGTTGGTCCGCCGGGACAGGGGGCGCTTACACTGAAGCTTTCTTT. It specifies CASSWSAGTGGAYTEAFF.

CDR3 region: CASSTPGRAYGYTF. CDR3 DNA: TGTGCCAGTAGTACTCCCGGACGGGCCTATGGCTACACCTTC. This chain connects TRBV19 to TRBJ1-2; D is unclear. With 4 bases removed from V and 4 bases from J, the gap between germline ends came to 13 bases. Germline V gene sequence: CDR1 LNHDA, CDR2 SQIVND (reference sequence). This CDR3 is built from 14 residues.

As to this clonotype: At one end, the junction sequence differs from germline, possibly due to a read error. The CDR3 loop reads CARSPYVGDPPDTQYF. The CDR3 DNA reads TGCGCCAGGAGCCCCTATGTAGGGGACCCACCCGATACGCAGTATTTT. This sequence joins TRBV4-3 and TRBJ2-3; the D gene could be TRBD1 or TRBD2 (5 bases each). The CDR3 consists of 16 residues. Germline V CDR1 and CDR2: LGHNA, YSLEER.

This clonotype was counted ten times or more. The rearrangement links TRBV5-6 to TRBJ2-5; 14 bases fit TRBD2. Germline lookup yields CDR1 SGHDT and CDR2 YYEEEE. The CDR3 has 17 amino acids. Trimming cost V 5 bases and J 2 bases; bases outside gene matches: 8. CDR3 nucleotide sequence: TGTGCCAGCAGAGCCCGACTAGCGGGGGGGCGACAAGAGACCCAGTACTTC. Translating gives CASRARLAGGRQETQYF. The full variable domain, completed using reference TRBV5-6 and TRBJ2-5, is DAGVTQSPTHLIKTRGQQVTLRCSPKSGHDTVSWYQQALGQGPQFIFQYYEEEERQRGNFPDRFSGHQFPNYSSELNVNALLLGDSALYLCASRARLAGGRQETQYFGPGTRLLVL.

For this clonotype: The germline gene is not matched at one end of the junction; a read error may be the cause. The chain is built from TRBV15 and TRBJ2-7; the D gene could be TRBD1 or TRBD2 (5 bases each). The germline CDR1 and CDR2 sequences are LNHNV and YYDKDF (reference sequence). This CDR3 region has 16 residues. CDR3 sequence reads: CAPSRDLQGPSYEQYF. CDR3 in DNA: TGTGCCCCCAGCAGAGATCTCCAGGGACCTTCCTACGAGCAGTACTTC.

As concerns this clonotype: The germline gene is not matched at one end of the junction; a read error may be the cause. The rearrangement links TRBV4-3 to TRBJ2-1; D uncertain. The CDR3 totals 14 residues. From germline, CDR1 is LGHNA and CDR2 YSLEER. DNA for the CDR3: TGCGTCAGCAGCCAAGAAGAGAGCTACAATGAGCAGTTCTTC. The encoded protein is CVSSQEESYNEQFF.

Concerning this clonotype itself: Lacking the conserved final phenylalanine or tryptophan, this CDR3 likely reflects a read error. This chain links TRBV11-3 with TRBJ2-7; no definite D call. Germline loops: CDR1 SGHNT, CDR2 YENEEA. This CDR3 spans 15 amino acids. V lost 0 bases and J 7 bases, leaving 16 bases between the germline ends. CDR3 bases: TGTGCCAGCAGCTTAGATCAGGCCTACGGCAGTGAGCAGTACAAC. Residues: CASSLDQAYGSEQYN.

For this clonotype: A clone one base away is much larger, so this may be a read error. The V gene is TRBV5-4, the J gene TRBJ2-2; the D gene is possibly TRBD2 (5 bases). The germline V gene encodes CDR1 SGHNT and CDR2 YYREEE (reference sequence). CDR3 size: 16 residues. V was shortened by 0 bases and J by 3 bases, with 12 bases between the two germline ends. This CDR3 reads CASSLGQADYTGELFF. DNA of the CDR3: TGTGCCAGCAGCTTGGGACAAGCGGACTACACCGGGGAGCTGTTTTTT.

A note on this clonotype: A clone one base away is much larger, so this may be a read error. The chain has TRBV7-8 and TRBJ2-7; D possibly corresponds to TRBD2 (6 bases). Germline values: CDR1 SGHVS, CDR2 FQNEAQ. The ends were cut back, 4 bases at V and 7 bases at J, with 14 bases in the middle. The CDR3 is 13 residues long. The CDR3 here is CASSYLTSREQYF. CDR3 DNA: TGTGCCAGCAGCTACCTGACTAGTAGGGAGCAGTACTTC.

In this sample, this clonotype turned up many times. This chain connects TRBV5-1 to TRBJ2-3, with 9 bases that match TRBD2. The CDR3 runs to 15 residues. Trimming took 2 bases from V and 2 from J; bases not matched to a gene: 3. Germline CDR1 is SGHRS and CDR2 is YFSETQ. The CDR3 loop is CASSLIAGDTDTQYF. The CDR3 nucleotides are TGCGCCAGCAGCTTAATAGCGGGAGACACAGATACGCAGTATTTT.

The table lists this clonotype with a few counts. The chain uses TRBV7-9 and TRBJ1-3, with TRBD1 as a possible D gene (5 bases). This CDR3 is 15 amino acids long. The V end was cut by 5 bases, the J end by 0 bases, with 11 bases between. Germline assignment: CDR1 SEHNR and CDR2 FQNEAQ (reference sequence). The CDR3 reads CASSAGAISGNTIYF. CDR3 sequence (DNA): TGTGCCAGCAGCGCCGGGGCCATCTCTGGAAACACCATATATTTT.

As regards this clonotype: Just one base apart from a much larger clone, this may be a read error. The CDR3 sequence: CASGSRVELRSPNEQFF. In DNA form, the CDR3 reads TGTGCTAGTGGCAGCCGGGTGGAGCTGCGCTCCCCCAATGAGCAGTTCTTC. V usage is TRBV12-5 and J usage is TRBJ2-1; D not certain. This CDR3 spans 17 amino acids. V lost 6 bases and J 6 bases, leaving 24 bases between the germline ends. Germline CDR1 and CDR2: LGHNT and FRNRAP.

In its sample, this clonotype is medium-sized. The chain is built from TRBV11-1 and TRBJ2-5; TRBD2 agrees at 12 bases. Germline values: CDR1 SGHAT, CDR2 FQDESV (reference sequence). With V trimmed by 7 bases and J by 1 base, 7 bases remained unmatched. CDR3 length: 16 residues. The CDR3 region is CASNQRTSGAQETQYF. The CDR3 DNA reads as TGTGCCAGCAACCAGAGGACTAGCGGGGCCCAAGAGACCCAGTACTTC.

The rearrangement joins TRBV30 to TRBJ2-1, with TRBD2 as a possible D gene (7 bases). Germline-derived CDR1 and CDR2 are GTSNPN and SVGIG (reference sequence). The CDR3 is 16 residues long. V was trimmed by 6 bases and J by 6 bases, leaving 24 bases between them. The CDR3 region is CACGWGGFRSCNEQFF. In DNA, the CDR3 is TGTGCCTGTGGGTGGGGGGGCTTTCGATCGTGCAATGAGCAGTTCTTC.

This clonotype was detected once. A much larger clone differs from this one at a single base, so this may be a read error. This chain uses TRBV12-3 or TRBV12-4 with TRBJ2-1; 9 nucleotides agree with TRBD2. This CDR3 region has 14 residues. The DNA of the CDR3 is TGTGCCAGCAGTTTACTAGCGGGGTACAATAAGCAGTTCTTC. This codes for CASSLLAGYNKQFF.

V is TRBV6-2 or TRBV6-3 and J is TRBJ2-1, with 8 nucleotides matching TRBD2. V dropped 6 bases and J dropped 5; count of bases not matched to a gene: 12. Germline CDR1 and CDR2: MNHEY and SVGEGT. The CDR3 is 16 residues long. Here the CDR3 DNA reads TGTGCCAGCAGCACCACGATAATAGCGGGACACAATGAGCAGTTCTTC. Translating it yields CASSTTIIAGHNEQFF.

This clonotype came up a few times. The chain joins TRBV28 to TRBJ1-2; 9 positions agree with TRBD1. This CDR3 spans 15 amino acids. Germline assignment: CDR1 MDHEN and CDR2 SYDVKM. The junction had 5 bases not matched to a gene; V was cut back by 2 bases and J by 4 bases. The CDR3 sequence: CASSLRDRAIYGYTF. The CDR3 coding sequence is TGTGCCAGCAGTTTACGGGACAGGGCCATCTATGGCTACACCTTC.

A note on this clonotype: The CDR3 does not close with the conserved phenylalanine or tryptophan, likely indicating a read error. The chain is built from TRBV5-4 and TRBJ2-7; a weak D match, TRBD2 (5 bases). There are 12 residues in the CDR3. CDR1 is SGHNT and CDR2 is YYREEE in the germline V gene (reference sequence). The CDR3 bases are TGTGTCAGCAGCTTGGGAGACAACGAGCAGTACTTA. It codes for CVSSLGDNEQYL.

This clonotype was observed a single time. V and J are TRBV10-3 and TRBJ1-2; D uncertain. CDR1 is ENHRY, CDR2 SYGVKD, per germline. The CDR3 length is 14 residues. The V end was cut by 7 bases, the J end by 8 bases, with 20 bases between. The DNA of the CDR3 is TGTGCCATCACCGAGTCAGGCTTCGGCGGCGGCTACACCTTC. Protein: CAITESGFGGGYTF.

This clonotype was observed many times. The V gene is TRBV7-8, the J gene TRBJ1-5; D not certain. The CDR3 has 14 residues. The germline V and J ends were trimmed by 3 bases and 0 bases, with 6 bases remaining between them. The germline V gene has CDR1 SGHVS and CDR2 FQNEAQ. The CDR3 DNA reads TGTGCCAGCAGCTTTGTCCGTAGCAATCAGCCCCAGCATTTT. Protein product: CASSFVRSNQPQHF. The full variable domain, rest sourced from reference TRBV7-8 and TRBJ1-5, is GAGVSQSPRYKVAKRGQDVALRCDPISGHVSLFWYQQALGQGPEFLTYFQNEAQLDKSGLPSDRFFAERPEGSVSTLKIQRTQQEDSAVYLCASSFVRSNQPQHFGDGTRLSIL.

With respect to this clonotype: At one of its ends the junction is not consistent with the germline gene, which may arise from a read error. V usage is TRBV5-4 and J usage is TRBJ2-1; D perhaps matches TRBD1 (6 bases). Germline CDR1 and CDR2: SGHNT and YYREEE (reference sequence). This CDR3 comprises 12 residues. In DNA form, the CDR3 reads TGTGTCAGCAGCAAAGGGGACAATGTGCAGTTCTTC. This codes for CVSSKGDNVQFF.

There are a few counts of this clonotype. V gene TRBV11-2 combines with J gene TRBJ2-3, with no clear D. Germline assignment: CDR1 SGHAT and CDR2 FQNNGV. This CDR3 region has 15 residues. The germline V and J ends were trimmed by 2 bases and 2 bases, with 11 bases remaining between them. For the CDR3, the DNA is TGTGCCAGCAGCTTATATGGCCGCCCCACAGATACGCAGTATTTT. This codes for CASSLYGRPTDTQYF.